A single sample gave rise to the 10 T cell receptor beta chains below, sequenced in a study of Tregs in tolerant kidney transplant recipients. The data were produced by immunoSEQ multiplex PCR, yet TCRdb's version contains in-frame clones alone and is incomplete. The sample includes roughly 250,000 clones, 80% to 85% of them seen just once. The sequenced material came from CD4+ T cells from blood. The receptors were sampled from a human donor in good health.

This chain joins TRBV19 and TRBJ1-5, with a possible D match to TRBD1 (6 bases). V shed 7 bases and J shed 4 bases, with 17 bases lying between them. The CDR3 spans 15 residues. Germline loops: CDR1 LNHDA, CDR2 SQIVND (reference sequence). The CDR3 loop reads CASKGVRGSNQPQHF. CDR3 bases: TGTGCCAGTAAAGGCGTCAGGGGTTCGAATCAGCCCCAGCATTTT.

This clone has just a few counts. V usage is TRBV6-6 and J usage is TRBJ2-7; 13 bases line up with TRBD2. CDR1 and CDR2 from the germline V gene are MNHNY and SVGAGI (reference sequence). Trimming took 8 bases from V and 2 from J; bases not matched to a gene: 3. CDR3 length: 14 residues. This CDR3 is CASRLAGGTYEQYF. The CDR3 DNA reads as TGTGCCAGCCGACTAGCGGGAGGAACCTACGAGCAGTACTTC.

The gene calls are TRBV30 and TRBJ2-1; 8 bases are a match to TRBD2. Germline V CDR1 and CDR2: GTSNPN, SVGIG (reference sequence). The trim removed 5 bases at V and 4 bases at J, leaving 7 bases unmatched. The CDR3 runs 14 residues. CDR3 in DNA: TGTGCCTGGGCGAGCGGGAGCGGGTACAATGAGCAGTTCTTC. Encoded protein: CAWASGSGYNEQFF. Full variable domain (missing parts from reference TRBV30 and TRBJ2-1): SQTIHQWPATLVQPVGSPLSLECTVEGTSNPNLYWYRQAAGRGLQLLFYSVGIGQISSEVPQNLSASRPQDRQFILSSKKLLLSDSGFYLCAWASGSGYNEQFFGPGTRLTVL.

This clone was counted between two and nine times. The chain links TRBV6-6 to TRBJ2-7, with 10 positions matching TRBD2. CDR3 length equals 14 residues. From germline, CDR1 is MNHNY and CDR2 SVGAGI (reference sequence). The junction had 4 bases not matched to a gene; V was cut back by 4 bases and J by 4 bases. CDR3 loop: CASSSLAGAYEQYF. The CDR3 DNA follows: TGTGCCAGCAGTTCCCTAGCGGGGGCTTACGAGCAGTACTTC.

This clone was recorded once. The V gene is TRBV18, the J gene TRBJ2-1; 9 nucleotides agree with TRBD1. The V and J ends lost 1 base and 12 bases, in that order; junction bases with no gene match: 13. The CDR3 covers 16 residues. Germline V CDR1 and CDR2: KGHSH, LQKENI. In DNA, the CDR3 is TGTGCCAGCTCACCACTCGGCACAGGGGGCGGGCAGGTGCAGTTCTTC. This encodes CASSPLGTGGGQVQFF.

V gene TRBV6-4 combines with J gene TRBJ2-2; D possibly corresponds to TRBD1 (5 bases). The ends were cut back, 6 bases at V and 3 bases at J, with 11 bases in the middle. The CDR3 has 14 residues. Germline V gene data show CDR1 as MRHNA and CDR2 as SNTAGT. The CDR3, as DNA: TGTGCCAGCAGCCTGAAACAGGACACCGGGGAGCTGTTTTTT. Translated, it gives CASSLKQDTGELFF.

Remarks on this clone: Distinct nucleotide sequences in the sample also encode this CDR3. The V and J genes are TRBV29-1 and TRBJ1-2; D remains ambiguous. Trimming pared 7 bases from V and 8 bases from J, leaving 14 bases between. Per the germline V gene, CDR1 is SQVTM and CDR2 is ANQGSEA. The CDR3 is made up of 11 amino acids. The CDR3 nucleotides are TGCAGCGCCGGTACTCCCCCCGGCTACACCTTC. Translation gives CSAGTPPGYTF. Drawing the rest from reference TRBV29-1 and TRBJ1-2, the complete variable domain is SAVISQKPSRDICQRGTSLTIQCQVDSQVTMMFWYRQQPGQSLTLIATANQGSEATYESGFVIDKFPISRPNLTFSTLTVSNMSPEDSSIYLCSAGTPPGYTFGSGTRLTVV.

A single count supports this clone. The J gene is TRBJ1-2, the V gene TRBV19; D may be TRBD1 (5 bases). The CDR3 is 15 residues long. Per the germline V gene, CDR1 is LNHDA and CDR2 is SQIVND (reference sequence). The ends were cut back, 9 bases at V and 3 bases at J, with 20 bases in the middle. As DNA, the CDR3 is TGTGCCAGCCAGAGTAATGGTGCGGGGGACTATGGCTACACCTTC. It specifies CASQSNGAGDYGYTF.

V is TRBV30 and J is TRBJ2-1, with 12 bases that match TRBD2. Trimming took 1 base from V and 4 from J; bases not matched to a gene: 2. CDR1 GTSNPN and CDR2 SVGIG come from the germline V gene (reference sequence). The CDR3 is 15 amino acids. CDR3 in amino acids: CAWSALAGGYNEQFF. CDR3 bases: TGTGCCTGGAGTGCGCTAGCGGGAGGGTACAATGAGCAGTTCTTC. Drawing the rest from reference TRBV30 and TRBJ2-1, the complete variable domain is SQTIHQWPATLVQPVGSPLSLECTVEGTSNPNLYWYRQAAGRGLQLLFYSVGIGQISSEVPQNLSASRPQDRQFILSSKKLLLSDSGFYLCAWSALAGGYNEQFFGPGTRLTVL.

The chain carries TRBV9 and TRBJ1-6, with 7 positions matching TRBD1. Germline CDR1 reads SGDLS; CDR2 reads YYNGEE. Trimming cost V 4 bases and J 9 bases; bases outside gene matches: 13. CDR3 size: 16 residues. As DNA, the CDR3 is TGTGCCAGCAGCCCAGAGAGGGGGCGCCTTGGTTCACCCCTCCACTTT. This codes for CASSPERGRLGSPLHF. Full variable domain (missing parts from reference TRBV9 and TRBJ1-6): DSGVTQTPKHLITATGQRVTLRCSPRSGDLSVYWYQQSLDQGLQFLIQYYNGEERAKGNILERFSAQQFPDLHSELNLSSLELGDSALYFCASSPERGRLGSPLHFGNGTRLTVT.